One sample yielded the 32 T cell receptor beta chains listed below, sequenced in a study of siplizumab effects on memory and regulatory T cells. The table came from immunoSEQ multiplex PCR; TCRdb's copy has only in-frame clones and leaves some out. Seen here are around 95,000 clones, 94% observed once, and the top ten hold 1% to 1.5%. The sequencing sample was made of non-Treg CD4+ T cells sorted from blood. The receptors here all came from a human donor in good health.

This sequence joins TRBV29-1 and TRBJ2-7; TRBD1 matches 7 bases. The J segment lost 4 bases and the V segment lost 0 bases, leaving 9 bases of the junction unmatched. Germline-derived CDR1 and CDR2 are SQVTM and ANQGSEA. The CDR3 contains 15 residues. CDR3 amino acids: CSVEDSRTGPYEQYF. The CDR3 DNA sequence: TGCAGCGTTGAAGATAGTAGGACAGGACCATACGAGCAGTACTTC.

This chain connects TRBV18 to TRBJ2-7; D unclear. The CDR3 has 14 amino acids. CDR1 is KGHSH, CDR2 LQKENI, per germline. V lost 3 bases and J 0 bases, leaving 9 bases between the germline ends. The CDR3 DNA sequence: TGTGCCAGCTCACCTTCAGTTGGCTCCTACGAGCAGTACTTC. Translating gives CASSPSVGSYEQYF. Based on the CDR3 plus reference TRBV18 and TRBJ2-7, the full variable domain is NAGVMQNPRHLVRRRGQEARLRCSPMKGHSHVYWYRQLPEEGLKFMVYLQKENIIDESGMPKERFSAEFPKEGPSILRIQQVVRGDSAAYFCASSPSVGSYEQYFGPGTRLTVT.

The chain links TRBV18 to TRBJ1-5; 8 bases fit TRBD1. Germline values: CDR1 KGHSH, CDR2 LQKENI. The length of the CDR3 is 16 residues. V shed 4 bases, J shed 6 bases, and the junction held 11 bases outside the gene matches. The CDR3: CASSLSGTGSGQPQHF. In DNA, the CDR3 is TGTGCCAGCTCACTATCCGGGACAGGCTCTGGTCAGCCCCAGCATTTT. The full variable domain, completed using reference TRBV18 and TRBJ1-5, is NAGVMQNPRHLVRRRGQEARLRCSPMKGHSHVYWYRQLPEEGLKFMVYLQKENIIDESGMPKERFSAEFPKEGPSILRIQQVVRGDSAAYFCASSLSGTGSGQPQHFGDGTRLSIL.

Written as DNA, the CDR3 is TGCGCCAGCAGCTTGGATTGGGGGCGAGGGGAAAACTCCGGAAACACCATATATTTT. It codes for CASSLDWGRGENSGNTIYF. The chain joins TRBV5-1 to TRBJ1-3; maybe TRBD1 (6 bases). Trimming took off 0 bases at V and 4 bases at J, with 23 bases between the two ends. Germline V gene lookup returns CDR1 SGHRS and CDR2 YFSETQ. The CDR3 extends over 19 amino acids.

This chain connects TRBV10-3 to TRBJ1-3; D may be TRBD1 (5 bases). V was pared by 8 bases and J by 0 bases, with 11 bases between. Germline lookup yields CDR1 ENHRY and CDR2 SYGVKD. The CDR3 has 14 amino acids. The CDR3, as DNA: TGTGCCATCGGGGCAGGCCTCTCTGGAAACACCATATATTTT. This translates into CAIGAGLSGNTIYF.

The chain is built from TRBV28 and TRBJ1-2, with D possibly matching TRBD1 (6 bases). Trimming stripped 5 bases from V and 7 bases from J, with 17 bases between. The CDR3 covers 14 residues. The germline gives CDR1 MDHEN, CDR2 SYDVKM. Here the CDR3 reads CASSVNTGWGGYTF. The CDR3 DNA is TGTGCCAGCAGTGTCAATACAGGGTGGGGTGGCTACACCTTC.

This sequence joins TRBV7-2 and TRBJ2-3; a weak D match, TRBD2 (5 bases). The CDR3 has 16 residues. Between the trimmed V and J ends, which lost 1 base and 8 bases, there was a span of 19 bases. Germline assignment: CDR1 SGHTA and CDR2 FQGNSA. In DNA, the CDR3 is TGTGCCAGCAGCTTAGTTGGGTTCGCGAGGGTCAGTACGCAGTATTTT. It is translated as CASSLVGFARVSTQYF.

The V call is TRBV5-4, the J call TRBJ1-1; D gene ambiguous. The CDR3 loop spans 11 amino acids. V lost 3 bases and J 3 bases, leaving 3 bases between the germline ends. Germline V lookup: CDR1 SGHNT, CDR2 YYREEE (reference sequence). CDR3: CASSSDTEAFF. CDR3 nucleotide sequence: TGTGCCAGCAGCTCGGACACTGAAGCTTTCTTT.

The chain carries TRBV5-1 and TRBJ2-3; D not certain. Looked up from germline, CDR1 is SGHRS and CDR2 is YFSETQ. V lost 0 bases, J lost 5 bases, and 13 bases lay in between. CDR3 length: 15 residues. The CDR3 here is CASSLVPPPGDTQYF. DNA for the CDR3: TGCGCCAGCAGCTTGGTACCCCCACCGGGAGATACGCAGTATTTT.

This clone was seen just once. The chain employs TRBV6-1 and TRBJ1-2; TRBD1 agrees at 11 bases. Germline assignment: CDR1 MNHNS and CDR2 SASEGT. The J segment lost 3 bases and the V segment lost 3 bases, leaving 3 bases of the junction unmatched. CDR3 length: 15 amino acids. The CDR3 DNA reads as TGTGCCAGCAGTGAGTGGGACAGGGGGGACTATGGCTACACCTTC. It is translated as CASSEWDRGDYGYTF.

This clone was picked up one time. The chain couples TRBV6-5 to TRBJ1-1; D is perhaps TRBD1 (5 bases). From germline, CDR1 is MNHEY and CDR2 SVGAGI. The CDR3 is 15 amino acids. Deletions cut 0 bases from V and 5 bases from J, with 13 bases between. CDR3 sequence reads: CASSYSGGRGTEAFF. The CDR3 nucleotides are TGTGCCAGCAGTTACTCGGGGGGAAGAGGAACTGAAGCTTTCTTT.

In this sample, this clone turned up once. The rearrangement joins TRBV27 to TRBJ2-1; tentatively, D is TRBD1 (5 bases). V was pared by 9 bases and J by 0 bases, with 9 bases between. From germline, CDR1 is MNHEY and CDR2 SMNVEV (reference sequence). The CDR3 consists of 13 residues. This CDR3 is CASTQGSYNEQFF. Written as DNA, the CDR3 is TGTGCCAGTACTCAGGGCTCCTACAATGAGCAGTTCTTC.

This clone was observed a single time. The V call is TRBV5-1, the J call TRBJ2-3; 7 bases agree with TRBD2. Germline V lookup: CDR1 SGHRS, CDR2 YFSETQ. This CDR3 region has 24 residues. V dropped 4 bases and J dropped 4; count of bases not matched to a gene: 36. The CDR3 region is CASSLWGRSSGDLAESGKADTQYF. The CDR3 DNA follows: TGCGCCAGCAGCCTATGGGGCAGATCTAGTGGTGATCTAGCGGAGTCGGGGAAGGCAGATACGCAGTATTTT.

The chain employs TRBV10-1 and TRBJ2-3; D is unclear. From germline, CDR1 is WNHNN and CDR2 SYGVQD (reference sequence). CDR3 length: 12 residues. Trimming removed 1 base at V and 9 bases at J, with 8 bases between. The CDR3 sequence is CASSEFGPTQYF. The CDR3 DNA follows: TGCGCCAGCAGTGAGTTCGGACCAACGCAGTATTTT.

The chain uses TRBV10-2 and TRBJ2-7; D may be TRBD1 or TRBD2 (5 bases each). There are 12 residues in the CDR3. The V and J ends lost 8 bases and 2 bases respectively, with 10 bases between them. From germline, CDR1 is WSHSY and CDR2 SAAADI. CDR3 sequence: CASGDGPYEQYF. DNA of the CDR3: TGCGCCAGCGGGGACGGCCCCTACGAGCAGTACTTC.

The J gene is TRBJ2-7, the V gene TRBV4-1; unclear D gene. Germline values: CDR1 MGHRA, CDR2 YSYEKL. The CDR3 is 15 amino acids. Trimming cost V 1 base and J 6 bases, with 16 bases left between them. The CDR3 region is CASSQGSAVLGEQYF. As DNA, the CDR3 is TGCGCCAGCAGCCAAGGTTCGGCGGTCCTCGGCGAGCAGTACTTC.

V usage is TRBV7-2 and J usage is TRBJ2-3, with TRBD2 matching over 8 bases. The V gene end was trimmed by 5 bases and the J gene end by 5 bases; junction bases not matched to a gene: 3. Germline V gene lookup returns CDR1 SGHTA and CDR2 FQGNSA. The CDR3 consists of 13 residues. CDR3 sequence: CASSLGGEDTQYF. The CDR3 nucleotides are TGTGCCAGCAGCCTCGGGGGGGAAGATACGCAGTATTTT.

The chain uses TRBV28 and TRBJ2-7; D is ambiguous. The length of the CDR3 is 14 residues. V lost 4 bases, J lost 3 bases, and 13 bases lay in between. The germline V gene encodes CDR1 MDHEN and CDR2 SYDVKM. CDR3 nucleotide sequence: TGTGCCAGCAGTTCCCTCCACCTCAGCTACGAGCAGTACTTC. Its translation: CASSSLHLSYEQYF.

The CDR3 protein is CASSIGNSAVTEAFF. CDR3 coding DNA: TGTGCCAGTAGTATAGGTAACTCCGCGGTTACTGAAGCTTTCTTT. The rearrangement joins TRBV19 to TRBJ1-1; D is ambiguous. The CDR3 runs to 15 residues. Germline V gene data show CDR1 as LNHDA and CDR2 as SQIVND (reference sequence). V was cut by 1 base and J by 5 bases, with 14 bases left in between.

This clone was recorded only once. The rearrangement links TRBV28 to TRBJ2-3; no definite D call. Trimming stripped 7 bases from V and 0 bases from J, with 14 bases between. The CDR3 is made up of 15 amino acids. Per germline, CDR1 MDHEN and CDR2 SYDVKM. CDR3 in DNA: TGTGCCAGCATTACCTGGGGTGGTAGCACAGATACGCAGTATTTT. This sequence encodes CASITWGGSTDTQYF.

This rearrangement joins TRBV18 to TRBJ2-7, with D perhaps matching TRBD2 (6 bases). Germline V gene lookup returns CDR1 KGHSH and CDR2 LQKENI. The V end lost 3 bases, the J end lost 3 bases, and 12 bases lay between the germline ends. CDR3 length: 14 residues. The CDR3 loop reads CASSPEGSSYEQYF. In nucleotides, the CDR3 is TGTGCCAGCTCACCGGAGGGTAGTAGCTACGAGCAGTACTTC.

This chain uses TRBV7-9 with TRBJ2-4; unclear D gene. Germline V lookup: CDR1 SEHNR, CDR2 FQNEAQ (reference sequence). This CDR3 contains 15 residues. Trimming took off 2 bases at V and 8 bases at J, with 16 bases between the two ends. In DNA form, the CDR3 reads TGTGCCAGCAGCTTATGGCAGGAACCGATGGACATTCAGTACTTC. Translation gives CASSLWQEPMDIQYF. Full variable domain (outside the CDR3, taken from reference TRBV7-9 and TRBJ2-4): DTGVSQNPRHKITKRGQNVTFRCDPISEHNRLYWYRQTLGQGPEFLTYFQNEAQLEKSRLLSDRFSAERPKGSFSTLEIQRTEQGDSAMYLCASSLWQEPMDIQYFGAGTRLSVL.

The J gene is TRBJ2-3, the V gene TRBV5-1; tentatively, D is TRBD2 (6 bases). Germline loops: CDR1 SGHRS, CDR2 YFSETQ. The V end lost 4 bases, the J end lost 3 bases, and 15 bases lay between the germline ends. CDR3 length equals 15 residues. The CDR3: CASSTGHGGTDTQYF. The CDR3 nucleotides are TGCGCCAGCAGCACGGGCCACGGGGGTACAGATACGCAGTATTTT.

This sequence joins TRBV7-9 and TRBJ2-2, with unresolved D. The V and J ends lost 1 base and 8 bases respectively, with 8 bases between them. CDR1 and CDR2 from the germline V gene are SEHNR and FQNEAQ (reference sequence). The CDR3 extends over 13 amino acids. The CDR3 nucleotides are TGTGCCAGCAGCTTAGAGACGTCGGGGGAGCTGTTTTTT. Amino acids: CASSLETSGELFF.

The V gene is TRBV10-3, the J gene TRBJ1-5; tentative D call: TRBD1 (5 bases). This CDR3 has 13 amino acids. Per the germline V gene, CDR1 is ENHRY and CDR2 is SYGVKD. V lost 8 bases to trimming and J lost 2 bases, with 10 bases between them. CDR3 protein: CAIAWGGNQPQHF. The CDR3 nucleotides read TGTGCCATCGCGTGGGGGGGCAATCAGCCCCAGCATTTT.

The chain joins TRBV6-6 to TRBJ2-2; the D is unclear. V was cut by 7 bases and J by 3 bases, with 9 bases left in between. Germline CDR1 MNHNY, CDR2 SVGAGI (reference sequence). The CDR3 consists of 13 residues. CDR3 residues: CASKSGDTGELFF. The CDR3 DNA reads as TGTGCCAGCAAATCAGGAGACACCGGGGAGCTGTTTTTT.

The chain joins TRBV27 to TRBJ2-1; 8 bases match TRBD2. CDR1 is MNHEY, CDR2 SMNVEV, per germline (reference sequence). This CDR3 region has 13 residues. V dropped 6 bases and J dropped 5; count of bases not matched to a gene: 3. CDR3 in amino acids: CASRGLGNNEQFF. CDR3 bases: TGTGCCAGCAGGGGACTAGGAAACAATGAGCAGTTCTTC.

CDR3 in amino acids: CASRGKAASTDTQYF. As DNA, the CDR3 is TGCGCCAGCAGGGGCAAGGCAGCTAGCACAGATACGCAGTATTTT. This chain uses TRBV5-1 with TRBJ2-3, with D unclear. This CDR3 has 15 residues. V was cut by 5 bases and J by 0 bases, with 13 bases left in between. Germline loops: CDR1 SGHRS, CDR2 YFSETQ.

This clone was observed once. The chain joins TRBV19 to TRBJ2-2; 7 bases line up with TRBD1. The V gene's germline CDR1 is LNHDA and CDR2 SQIVND (reference sequence). This CDR3 is 15 amino acids long. Unmatched junction bases numbered 3, after V lost 5 bases and J lost 0 bases. The CDR3 bases are TGTGCCAGTAGTGTTGGACAGGCGAACACCGGGGAGCTGTTTTTT. As protein: CASSVGQANTGELFF.

The rearrangement links TRBV9 to TRBJ2-1; 10 nucleotides match TRBD2. The CDR3 is made up of 16 amino acids. Losses at the gene ends were 1 base for V and 3 bases for J; bases not matched to a gene: 4. CDR1 is SGDLS, CDR2 YYNGEE, per germline. The CDR3 nucleotides read TGTGCCAGCAGCGTAACTAGCGGGATAAACTACAATGAGCAGTTCTTC. This encodes CASSVTSGINYNEQFF.

This chain links TRBV6-6 with TRBJ2-7; TRBD1 matches at 9 bases. Trimming took 5 bases from V and 6 from J; bases not matched to a gene: 5. Germline loops: CDR1 MNHNY, CDR2 SVGAGI (reference sequence). The CDR3 loop spans 13 amino acids. The CDR3 sequence is CASSTDRGGEQYF. CDR3 bases: TGTGCCAGCAGTACGGACAGGGGCGGCGAGCAGTACTTC.

The chain recombines TRBV7-2 with TRBJ2-7, with D maybe TRBD2 (6 bases). CDR1 and CDR2 from the germline V gene are SGHTA and FQGNSA. This CDR3 is built from 15 residues. Trimming removed 0 bases at V and 3 bases at J, with 12 bases between. In nucleotides, the CDR3 is TGTGCCAGCAGCTTAGCCCCTGGGCGGGGCTACGAGCAGTACTTC. Amino acids: CASSLAPGRGYEQYF.